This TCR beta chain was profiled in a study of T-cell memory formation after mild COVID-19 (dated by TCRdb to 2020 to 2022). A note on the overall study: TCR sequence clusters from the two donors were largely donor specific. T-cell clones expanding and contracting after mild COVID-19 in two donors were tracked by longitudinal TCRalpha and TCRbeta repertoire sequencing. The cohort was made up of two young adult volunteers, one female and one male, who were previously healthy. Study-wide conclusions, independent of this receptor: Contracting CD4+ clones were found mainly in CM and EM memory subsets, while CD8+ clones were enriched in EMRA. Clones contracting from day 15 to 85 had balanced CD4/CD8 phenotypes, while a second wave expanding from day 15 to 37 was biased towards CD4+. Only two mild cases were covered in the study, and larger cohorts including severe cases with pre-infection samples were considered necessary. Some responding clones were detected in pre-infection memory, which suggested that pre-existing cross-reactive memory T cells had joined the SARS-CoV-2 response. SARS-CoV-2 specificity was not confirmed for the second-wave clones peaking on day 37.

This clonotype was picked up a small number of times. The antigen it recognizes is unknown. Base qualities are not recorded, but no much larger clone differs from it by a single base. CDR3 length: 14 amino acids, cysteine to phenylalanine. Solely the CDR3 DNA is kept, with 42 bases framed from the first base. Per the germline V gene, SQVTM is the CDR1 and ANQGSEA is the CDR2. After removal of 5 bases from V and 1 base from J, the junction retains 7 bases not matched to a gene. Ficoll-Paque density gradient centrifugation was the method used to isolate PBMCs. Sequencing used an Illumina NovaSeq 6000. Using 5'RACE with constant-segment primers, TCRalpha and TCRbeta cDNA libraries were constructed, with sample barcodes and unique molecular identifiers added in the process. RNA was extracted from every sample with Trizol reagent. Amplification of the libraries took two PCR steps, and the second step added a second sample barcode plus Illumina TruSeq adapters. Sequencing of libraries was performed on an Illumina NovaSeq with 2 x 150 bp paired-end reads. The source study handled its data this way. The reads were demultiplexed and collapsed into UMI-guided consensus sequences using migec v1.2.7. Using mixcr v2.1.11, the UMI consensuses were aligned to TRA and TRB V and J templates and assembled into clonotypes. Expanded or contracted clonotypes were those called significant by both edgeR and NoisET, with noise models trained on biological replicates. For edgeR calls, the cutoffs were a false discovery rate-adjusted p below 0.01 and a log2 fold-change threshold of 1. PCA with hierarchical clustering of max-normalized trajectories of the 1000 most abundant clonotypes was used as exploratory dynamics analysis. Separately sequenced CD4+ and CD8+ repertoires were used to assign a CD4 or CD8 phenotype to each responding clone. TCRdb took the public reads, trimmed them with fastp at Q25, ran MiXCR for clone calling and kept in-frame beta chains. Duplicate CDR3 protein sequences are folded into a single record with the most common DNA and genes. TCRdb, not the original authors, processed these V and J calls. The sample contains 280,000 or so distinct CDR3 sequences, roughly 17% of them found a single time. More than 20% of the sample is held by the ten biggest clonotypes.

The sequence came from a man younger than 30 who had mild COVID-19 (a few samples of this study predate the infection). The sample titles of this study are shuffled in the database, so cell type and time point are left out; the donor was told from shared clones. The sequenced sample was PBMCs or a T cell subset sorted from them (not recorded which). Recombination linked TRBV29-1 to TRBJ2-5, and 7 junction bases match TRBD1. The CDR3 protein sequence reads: CSVRRDRSQETQYF. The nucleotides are TGCAGCGTTCGCCGGGACAGATCCCAAGAGACCCAGTACTTC.